These 17 T cell receptor beta chains originate from one sample sequenced in a study of control samples from healthy donors and cancer patients (TCRdb year 2020). Libraries were built with the immunoSEQ multiplex PCR assay. TCRdb's version of the immuneACCESS table is confined to in-frame rearrangements and falls short of the full clone set. An unresolved V gene accounts for under half of the shortfall where checked; the remainder is of unknown origin. In all, the sample holds 95,000 to 100,000 clones, and around 89% of those were seen once. 7.8% of the sample is in the top ten clones. The specimen was blood. The source is a young man in good health.

The chain uses TRBV5-1 and TRBJ2-2; 9 nucleotides agree with TRBD1. The CDR3 totals 14 residues. Germline V gene sequence: CDR1 SGHRS, CDR2 YFSETQ. Trimming removed 3 bases from V and 5 bases from J; junction bases left unmatched: 2. As DNA, the CDR3 is TGCGCCAGCAGCTCGGGACAGGGAACCGGGGAGCTGTTTTTT. Its protein product is CASSSGQGTGELFF.

The V call is TRBV9, the J call TRBJ2-3; D is uncertain. The germline gives CDR1 SGDLS, CDR2 YYNGEE. V lost 3 bases and J lost 7, with 15 bases in between. The CDR3 extends over 14 amino acids. The CDR3 region has the DNA TGTGCCAGCAGCGCTCAAATCAAAGCCAATACGCAGTATTTT. Amino acids: CASSAQIKANTQYF.

The chain carries TRBV7-5 and TRBJ2-6. TRBV7-5 is labeled a pseudogene. The CDR3 covers 20 residues. CDR3 loop: CVRSFYTTANDCSGANVLTF. The CDR3 nucleotides read TGTGTCAGAAGCTTTTATACAACAGCGAATGACTGCTCTGGGGCCAACGTCCTGACTTTC.

CDR3 nucleotide sequence: TGTGCCAGCAGTTTCTACAATGAGCAGTTCTTC. It yields the protein CASSFYNEQFF. The chain couples TRBV27 to TRBJ2-1; D is unclear. Per germline, CDR1 MNHEY and CDR2 SMNVEV (reference sequence). This CDR3 has 11 residues. With 3 bases removed from V and 3 bases from J, the gap between germline ends came to 0 bases.

This clone was detected once. The chain is built from TRBV6-5 and TRBJ2-2; no clear D gene. The CDR3 consists of 12 residues. Germline-derived CDR1 and CDR2 are MNHEY and SVGAGI. The DNA for the CDR3 is TGTGCAGCCACCCTACTTACCGGGGAGCTGTTTTTT. It encodes CAATLLTGELFF.

CDR3 protein: CASSLQRVNTGELFF. CDR3 coding DNA: TGTGCCAGCAGCTTACAGCGGGTCAACACCGGGGAGCTGTTTTTT. This sequence joins TRBV7-3 and TRBJ2-2, with D possibly being TRBD2 (6 bases). The germline CDR1 and CDR2 sequences are SGHTA and FQGTGA. The CDR3 runs 15 residues. V gave up 2 bases and J gave up 2 bases, with 9 bases separating them.

This clone was seen only a few times. The V gene is TRBV15, the J gene TRBJ1-5; weak D call: TRBD1 (6 bases). Between the trimmed V and J ends, which lost 0 bases and 4 bases, there was a span of 10 bases. Germline V gene sequence: CDR1 LNHNV, CDR2 YYDKDF (reference sequence). The CDR3 contains 15 residues. The CDR3 DNA reads TGTGCCACCAGCAGAGAACCGGGGACAAATCAGCCCCAGCATTTT. As protein: CATSREPGTNQPQHF.

This clone has more than one count but fewer than ten. The gene calls are TRBV27 and TRBJ2-1; the match to TRBD2 covers 10 bases. J lost 5 bases, V lost 4 bases, and 8 bases had no gene match. The V gene's germline CDR1 is MNHEY and CDR2 SMNVEV (reference sequence). The CDR3 sequence is 16 residues long. The CDR3 region has the DNA TGTGCCAGCAGTTGGGCTAGCGGGAGCCGAAACAATGAGCAGTTCTTC. Translated, it gives CASSWASGSRNNEQFF.

The V gene is TRBV6-1, the J gene TRBJ1-5; D is unresolved. The CDR3 sequence is 16 residues long. V was shortened by 4 bases and J by 3 bases, with 16 bases between the two germline ends. CDR1 is MNHNS, CDR2 SASEGT, per germline. The CDR3 region has the DNA TGTGCCAGCAGTGCCCGGGCCCTGGCCCCCAATCAGCCCCAGCATTTT. Translation: CASSARALAPNQPQHF.

In this sample, this clone turned up once. This chain links TRBV20-1 with TRBJ2-7; D is unresolved. CDR3 size: 11 residues. CDR1 is DFQATT, CDR2 SNEGSKA, per germline (reference sequence). The germline V and J ends were trimmed by 3 bases and 5 bases, with 8 bases remaining between them. As DNA, the CDR3 is TGCAGTGCTAGCTTGCAGCACGAGCAGTACTTC. Translation: CSASLQHEQYF.

The chain uses TRBV5-1 and TRBJ2-5; TRBD1 matches at 7 bases. CDR1 and CDR2 from the germline V gene are SGHRS and YFSETQ. The CDR3 has 12 residues. J was trimmed by 5 bases and V by 8 bases; bases with no gene match: 6. The CDR3 reads CARRDRDETQYF. In nucleotides, the CDR3 is TGCGCCAGACGTGACAGGGACGAGACCCAGTACTTC. The full variable domain, in which reference TRBV5-1 and TRBJ2-5 provide the parts outside the CDR3, is KAGVTQTPRYLIKTRGQQVTLSCSPISGHRSVSWYQQTPGQGLQFLFEYFSETQRNKGNFPGRFSGRQFSNSRSEMNVSTLELGDSALYLCARRDRDETQYFGPGTRLLVL.

This chain links TRBV14 with TRBJ1-3; TRBD1 matches 10 bases. The J segment lost 7 bases and the V segment lost 8 bases, leaving 5 bases of the junction unmatched. Germline V gives CDR1 SGHDN, CDR2 FVKESK. The length of the CDR3 is 13 residues. The CDR3 reads CASRRQGANTIYF. The CDR3 DNA sequence: TGTGCCAGCCGGAGACAGGGGGCGAACACCATATATTTT.

The CDR3 DNA follows: TGTGCCAGCAGCGCCAAGCCTAGACCAGGACCGGCCAATGAGCAGTTCTTC. This translates into CASSAKPRPGPANEQFF. This chain uses TRBV9 with TRBJ2-1; D call uncertain. The CDR3 totals 17 residues. The V gene's germline CDR1 is SGDLS and CDR2 YYNGEE. V lost 3 bases and J lost 6, with 22 bases in between.

This clone showed up just a few times. The J gene is TRBJ2-3, the V gene TRBV5-1; D is ambiguous. CDR1 is SGHRS and CDR2 is YFSETQ in the germline V gene. V gave up 0 bases and J gave up 0 bases, with 20 bases separating them. CDR3 size: 19 residues. The DNA for the CDR3 is TGCGCCAGCAGCTTGGCCTTTTCACGGAGTCAAGTAAGCACAGATACGCAGTATTTT. Amino acids: CASSLAFSRSQVSTDTQYF.

CDR3 sequence (DNA): TGTGCCAGCAGCCCGAGGCGGGAGGCGGGGGAGCAGTACTTC. Protein product: CASSPRREAGEQYF. J is TRBJ2-7 and V is TRBV6-5, with 8 bases that match TRBD2. Germline V lookup: CDR1 MNHEY, CDR2 SVGAGI. With 6 bases clipped from V and 7 bases from J, the junction kept 11 bases outside the gene matches. The CDR3 is 14 residues long.

This clone is a singleton in its sample. The chain combines TRBV9 with TRBJ2-1; 10 bases fit TRBD2. CDR1 is SGDLS, CDR2 YYNGEE, per germline. This CDR3 is built from 16 residues. J gave up 9 bases and V 0 bases, and 9 bases lay outside the gene matches. The CDR3 here is CASSVVAGGKGGEQFF. The CDR3 region has the DNA TGTGCCAGCAGCGTAGTAGCGGGAGGTAAAGGGGGTGAGCAGTTCTTC.

This sequence joins TRBV6-1 and TRBJ1-5, with D tentatively TRBD1 (5 bases). Germline CDR1 MNHNS, CDR2 SASEGT. CDR3 size: 15 residues. Trimming stripped 3 bases from V and 0 bases from J, with 9 bases between. DNA of the CDR3: TGTGCCAGCAGTGATGGGGCTTATAGCAATCAGCCCCAGCATTTT. Protein: CASSDGAYSNQPQHF.